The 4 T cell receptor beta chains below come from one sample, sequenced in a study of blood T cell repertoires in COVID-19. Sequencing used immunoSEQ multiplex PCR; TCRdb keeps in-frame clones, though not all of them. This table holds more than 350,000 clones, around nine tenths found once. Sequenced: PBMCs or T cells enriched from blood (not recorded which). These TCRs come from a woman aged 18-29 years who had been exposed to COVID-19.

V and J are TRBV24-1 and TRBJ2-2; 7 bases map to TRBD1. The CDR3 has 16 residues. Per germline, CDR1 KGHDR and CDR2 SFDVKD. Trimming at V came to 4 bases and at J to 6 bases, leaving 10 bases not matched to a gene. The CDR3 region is CATSEGDSWIAGELFF. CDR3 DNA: TGTGCCACCAGTGAGGGGGACAGCTGGATTGCCGGGGAGCTGTTTTTT.

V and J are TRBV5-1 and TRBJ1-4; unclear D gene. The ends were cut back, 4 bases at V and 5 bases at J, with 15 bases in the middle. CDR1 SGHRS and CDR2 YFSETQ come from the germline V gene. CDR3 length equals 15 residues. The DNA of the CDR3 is TGCGCCAGCAGCCCGAGGTCGGCGGTCAATGAAAAACTGTTTTTT. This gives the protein CASSPRSAVNEKLFF.

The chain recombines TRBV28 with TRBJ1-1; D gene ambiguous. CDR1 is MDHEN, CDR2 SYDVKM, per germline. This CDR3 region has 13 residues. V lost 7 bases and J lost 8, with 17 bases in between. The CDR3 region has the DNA TGTGCCAGCACCCCGTTATCCGGCGGGGAAGCTTTCTTT. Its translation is CASTPLSGGEAFF.

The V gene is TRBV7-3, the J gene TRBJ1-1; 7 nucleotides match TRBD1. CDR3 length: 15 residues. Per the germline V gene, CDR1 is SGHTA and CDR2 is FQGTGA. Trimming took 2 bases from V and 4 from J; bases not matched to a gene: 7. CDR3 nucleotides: TGTGCCAGCAGCTTATCAGGGGGAGTTGGCACTGAAGCTTTCTTT. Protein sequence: CASSLSGGVGTEAFF.